This is a list of T cell receptor beta chains from one sample in a study of human T cells and chemical hapten exposure. TCRdb fed the RACE reads into MiXCR, producing one record per CDR3 protein. The sample includes some 110,000 distinct CDR3 sequences, about 11% seen only once; the top ten take 2.4%. The sequencing here drew on whole blood, taken in connection with sensitization to the hapten diphenylcyclopropenone (DPC). The receptor set was obtained from a woman in her 50s with alopecia areata. Some clones in this sample may be carry-over from other donors' samples. CDR3s include the opening cysteine and the closing phenylalanine or tryptophan. A D gene is named only where the DNA matches it firmly. Only some rows state a clone size, as once, few, many or a class for expanded clones.

>TRBJ2-3|16|TRBV12-3/TRBV12-4|NA|many
CASTQRGTASTDTQYF
TGTGCCAGCACTCAACGAGGGACTGCTAGCACAGATACGCAGTATTTT
>TRBJ1-4|15|TRBV28|NA|NA
CASSSGGGRGEKLFF
TGTGCCAGCAGTTCCGGAGGCGGGAGGGGTGAAAAACTGTTTTTT
>TRBJ1-6|14|TRBV7-8|TRBD1|NA
CASSPQQGQSPLHF
TGTGCCAGCAGCCCCCAACAGGGGCAATCACCCCTCCACTTT
>TRBJ2-7|15|TRBV5-1|NA|NA
CASSLNPGHPYEQYF
TGCGCCAGCAGCTTGAACCCGGGACACCCCTACGAGCAGTACTTC
>TRBJ2-1|11|TRBV29-1|NA|NA
CSVDWENEQFF
TGCAGCGTTGATTGGGAGAATGAGCAGTTCTTC
>TRBJ2-7|13|TRBV10-3|NA|many
CAITTGFSYEQYF
TGTGCCATCACGACAGGCTTTTCCTACGAGCAGTACTTC
>TRBJ2-7|13|TRBV20-1|TRBD1|NA
CSATGTESYEQYF
TGCAGTGCGACCGGGACAGAATCCTACGAGCAGTACTTC
>TRBJ2-7|12|TRBV12-3/TRBV12-4|TRBD2|many
CASRGGSYEQYF
TGTGCCAGCAGGGGGGGGTCCTACGAGCAGTACTTC
>TRBJ1-1|16|TRBV13|NA|NA
CASSLGTGEENTEAFF
TGTGCCAGCAGCTTAGGGACAGGTGAAGAGAACACTGAAGCTTTCTTT
>TRBJ2-2|12|TRBV10-3|NA|many
CAIAQNTGELFF
TGTGCCATCGCCCAGAACACCGGGGAGCTGTTTTTT
>TRBJ2-5|12|TRBV29-1|NA|NA
CSAQSGEETQYF
TGCAGCGCCCAGTCTGGGGAAGAGACCCAGTACTTC
>TRBJ1-5|15|TRBV6-5|NA|NA
CASTTKRGGNQPQHF
TGTGCCAGCACCACAAAAAGGGGCGGCAATCAGCCCCAGCATTTT
>TRBJ2-7|15|TRBV9|TRBD1|many
CASSVVGDRASEQYF
TGTGCCAGCAGCGTAGTCGGGGACAGGGCGAGTGAGCAGTACTTC
>TRBJ1-1|14|TRBV12-3/TRBV12-4|NA|NA
CASSATRGRLEAFF
TGTGCCAGCAGTGCCACCAGGGGACGACTTGAAGCTTTCTTT
>TRBJ2-1|15|TRBV10-3|TRBD2|many
CAIGGSGRSYNEQFF
TGTGCCATCGGCGGGAGCGGGAGGTCCTACAATGAGCAGTTCTTC
>TRBJ1-3|15|TRBV9|NA|once
CASSRPGTSGNTIYF
TGTGCCAGCAGCCGCCCAGGTACCTCTGGAAACACCATATATTTT
>TRBJ2-3|14|TRBV29-1|TRBD1|NA
CSVAGTASTDTQYF
TGCAGCGTTGCCGGGACAGCCAGCACAGATACGCAGTATTTT
>TRBJ2-2|14|TRBV10-2|TRBD2|NA
CASGRGANTGELFF
TGCGCCAGCGGGAGGGGCGCGAACACCGGGGAGCTGTTTTTT
>TRBJ2-4|16|TRBV27|TRBD1|few
CASSSTRTGWVDIQYF
TGTGCCAGCAGTTCCACCAGGACAGGGTGGGTGGACATTCAGTACTTC
>TRBJ2-3|13|TRBV29-1|NA|few
CSVLALTENTQYF
TGCAGCGTCTTGGCCCTTACAGAAAATACGCAGTATTTT